This T cell receptor (beta chain) originates from a study of a mutant IDH1 vaccine in newly diagnosed glioma. About the study: Across weeks 1, 3, 5, 7, 11, 15, 19 and 23, patients received a vaccination each time, eight in all. The therapy given earlier, which was standard therapy, consisted of radiotherapy, temozolomide, or both, and most of the patients received both.

Points on this clone: Antigen: not known.

The sample's time point: week 5, during vaccination. Vaccination used 300 ug of mutant IDH1 20-mer peptide per dose, with topical imiquimod. Donors harbored newly found WHO grade 3 or 4 IDH1-mutant, ATRX-lost astrocytomas. Only in-frame clones appear in the TCRdb table, and some are missing; sequencing was by immunoSEQ multiplex PCR. The sample holds around 58,000 clones, approximately 82% seen once. This clonotype was sampled from a man between 25 and 39 years old with glioma. Sequences were derived from PBMCs, sampled from a glioma patient whose treatment included an IDH1 peptide vaccine.

The CDR3 is CASSGTNRLYPYEQYF. The CDR3 region has the DNA TGTGCCAGTAGTGGGACCAACAGGCTTTACCCCTACGAGCAGTACTTC. This rearrangement joins TRBV19 to TRBJ2-5, with D perhaps given as TRBD1 or TRBD2 (5 bases each). The J call may be faulty, since TRBJ2-7 better matches the DNA end. CDR3 size: 16 residues. Germline assignment: CDR1 LNHDA and CDR2 SQIVND (reference sequence).